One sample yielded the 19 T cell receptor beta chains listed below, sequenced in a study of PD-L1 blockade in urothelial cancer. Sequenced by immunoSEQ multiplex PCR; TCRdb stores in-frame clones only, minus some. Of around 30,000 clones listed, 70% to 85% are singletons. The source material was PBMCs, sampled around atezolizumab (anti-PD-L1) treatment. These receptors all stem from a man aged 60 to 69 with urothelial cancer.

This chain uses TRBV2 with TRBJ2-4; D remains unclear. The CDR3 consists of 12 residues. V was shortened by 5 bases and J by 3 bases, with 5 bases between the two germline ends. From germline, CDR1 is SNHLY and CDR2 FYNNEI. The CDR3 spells CASSKHKNIQYF. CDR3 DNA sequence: TGTGCCAGCAGTAAACACAAAAACATTCAGTACTTC.

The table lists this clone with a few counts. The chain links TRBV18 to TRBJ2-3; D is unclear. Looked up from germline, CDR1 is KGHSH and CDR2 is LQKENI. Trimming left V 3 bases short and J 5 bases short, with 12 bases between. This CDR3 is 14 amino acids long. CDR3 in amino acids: CASSPLVSLDTQYF. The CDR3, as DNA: TGTGCCAGCTCACCGTTAGTATCTCTAGATACGCAGTATTTT.

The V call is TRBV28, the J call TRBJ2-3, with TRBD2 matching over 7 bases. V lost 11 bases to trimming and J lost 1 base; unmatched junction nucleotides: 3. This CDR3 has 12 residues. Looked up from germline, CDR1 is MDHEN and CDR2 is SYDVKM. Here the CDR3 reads CASGGGTDTQYF. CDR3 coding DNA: TGTGCCTCTGGGGGGGGCACAGATACGCAGTATTTT.

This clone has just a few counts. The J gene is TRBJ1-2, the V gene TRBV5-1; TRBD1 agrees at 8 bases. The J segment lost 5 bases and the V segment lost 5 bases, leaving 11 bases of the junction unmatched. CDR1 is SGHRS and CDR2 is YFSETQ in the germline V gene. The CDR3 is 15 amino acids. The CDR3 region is CASRPPGQALYGYTF. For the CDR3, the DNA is TGCGCCAGCAGACCCCCGGGACAGGCCCTTTATGGCTACACCTTC.

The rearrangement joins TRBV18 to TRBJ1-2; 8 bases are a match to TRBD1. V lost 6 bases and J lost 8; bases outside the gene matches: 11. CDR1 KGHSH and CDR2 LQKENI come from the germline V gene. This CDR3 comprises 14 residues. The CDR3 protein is CASSFLDRDGGYTF. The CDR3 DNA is TGTGCCAGCTCCTTCTTGGACAGGGACGGGGGCTACACCTTC. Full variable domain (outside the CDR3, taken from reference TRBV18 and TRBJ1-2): NAGVMQNPRHLVRRRGQEARLRCSPMKGHSHVYWYRQLPEEGLKFMVYLQKENIIDESGMPKERFSAEFPKEGPSILRIQQVVRGDSAAYFCASSFLDRDGGYTFGSGTRLTVV.

The CDR3 bases are TGTGCCACCAGCAGGGGACAGGGGGCCTACACCGGGGAGCTGTTTTTT. Protein: CATSRGQGAYTGELFF. The J gene is TRBJ2-2, the V gene TRBV15; TRBD1 matches 12 bases. The junction had 2 bases not matched to a gene; V was cut back by 3 bases and J by 3 bases. From germline, CDR1 is LNHNV and CDR2 YYDKDF (reference sequence). This CDR3 has 16 residues.

The CDR3 nucleotides are TGTGCCAGCAGCTTAGACTCGCACGCTTATACGCAGTATTTT. Translating gives CASSLDSHAYTQYF. The chain is built from TRBV7-2 and TRBJ2-3; D not resolved. The germline V and J ends were trimmed by 1 base and 7 bases, with 12 bases remaining between them. Germline values: CDR1 SGHTA, CDR2 FQGNSA. The CDR3 totals 14 residues.

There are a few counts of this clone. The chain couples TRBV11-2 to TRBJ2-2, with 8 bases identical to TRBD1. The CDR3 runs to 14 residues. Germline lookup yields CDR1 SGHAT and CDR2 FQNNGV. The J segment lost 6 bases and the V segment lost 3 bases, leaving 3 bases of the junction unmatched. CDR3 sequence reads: CASSFRGRAGELFF. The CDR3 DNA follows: TGTGCCAGCAGCTTCAGGGGGCGAGCCGGGGAGCTGTTTTTT.

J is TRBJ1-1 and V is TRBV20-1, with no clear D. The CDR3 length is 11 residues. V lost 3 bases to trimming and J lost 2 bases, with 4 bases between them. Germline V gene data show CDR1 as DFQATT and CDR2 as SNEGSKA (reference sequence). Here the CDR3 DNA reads TGCAGTGCTAGTGGCAACACTGAAGCTTTCTTT. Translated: CSASGNTEAFF.

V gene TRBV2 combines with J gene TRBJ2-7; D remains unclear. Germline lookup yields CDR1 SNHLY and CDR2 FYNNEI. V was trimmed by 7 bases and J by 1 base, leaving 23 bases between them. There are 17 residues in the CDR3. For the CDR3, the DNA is TGTGCCAGCAAAGACCCCTCGGCGGCAGCCCGTTCCTACGAGCAGTACTTC. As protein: CASKDPSAAARSYEQYF.

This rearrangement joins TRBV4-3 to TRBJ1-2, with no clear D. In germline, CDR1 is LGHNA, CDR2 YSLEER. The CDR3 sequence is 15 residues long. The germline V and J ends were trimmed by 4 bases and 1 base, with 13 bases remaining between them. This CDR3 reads CASSPGEPYNYGYTF. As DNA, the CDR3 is TGCGCCAGCAGCCCCGGAGAACCCTATAACTATGGCTACACCTTC.

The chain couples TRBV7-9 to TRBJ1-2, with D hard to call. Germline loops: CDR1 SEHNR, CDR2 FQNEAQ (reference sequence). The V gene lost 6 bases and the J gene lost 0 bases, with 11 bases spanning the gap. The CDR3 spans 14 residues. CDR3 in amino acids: CASRREIANYGYTF. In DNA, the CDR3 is TGTGCCAGCAGGCGGGAAATAGCTAACTATGGCTACACCTTC.

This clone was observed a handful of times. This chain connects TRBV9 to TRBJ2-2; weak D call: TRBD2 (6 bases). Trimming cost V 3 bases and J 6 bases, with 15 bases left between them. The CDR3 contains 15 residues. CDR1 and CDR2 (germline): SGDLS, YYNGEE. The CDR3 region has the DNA TGTGCCAGCAGCGCGAACCCCTCGGGGGCCGGGGAGCTGTTTTTT. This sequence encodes CASSANPSGAGELFF.

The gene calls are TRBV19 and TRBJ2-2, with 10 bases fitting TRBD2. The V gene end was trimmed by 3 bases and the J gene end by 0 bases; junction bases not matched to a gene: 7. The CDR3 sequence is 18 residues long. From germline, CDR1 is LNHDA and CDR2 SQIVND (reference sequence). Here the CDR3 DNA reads TGTGCCAGTAGTATTTCTTTACTAGCGGGATCGAACACCGGGGAGCTGTTTTTT. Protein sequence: CASSISLLAGSNTGELFF. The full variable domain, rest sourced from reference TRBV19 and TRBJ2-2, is DGGITQSPKYLFRKEGQNVTLSCEQNLNHDAMYWYRQDPGQGLRLIYYSQIVNDFQKGDIAEGYSVSREKKESFPLTVTSAQKNPTAFYLCASSISLLAGSNTGELFFGEGSRLTVL.

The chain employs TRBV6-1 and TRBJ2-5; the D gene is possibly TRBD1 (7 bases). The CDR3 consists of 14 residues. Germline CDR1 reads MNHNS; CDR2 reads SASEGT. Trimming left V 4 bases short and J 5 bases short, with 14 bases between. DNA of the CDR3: TGTGCCAGCAGTGTATCAGGGGGGCGGGAGACCCAGTACTTC. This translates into CASSVSGGRETQYF.

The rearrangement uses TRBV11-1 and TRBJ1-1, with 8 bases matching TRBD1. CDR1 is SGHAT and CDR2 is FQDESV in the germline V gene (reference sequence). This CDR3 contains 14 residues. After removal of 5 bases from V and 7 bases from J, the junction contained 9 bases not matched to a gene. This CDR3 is CASSLGQGTFEAFF. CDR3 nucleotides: TGTGCCAGCAGCCTAGGACAGGGTACCTTTGAAGCTTTCTTT.

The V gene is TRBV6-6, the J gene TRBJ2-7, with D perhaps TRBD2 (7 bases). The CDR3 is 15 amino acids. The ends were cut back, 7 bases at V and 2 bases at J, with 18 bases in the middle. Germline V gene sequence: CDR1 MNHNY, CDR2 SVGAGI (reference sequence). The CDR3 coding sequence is TGTGCCAGCACCTCCCCGGGGGGCATCGCCTACGAGCAGTACTTC. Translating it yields CASTSPGGIAYEQYF.

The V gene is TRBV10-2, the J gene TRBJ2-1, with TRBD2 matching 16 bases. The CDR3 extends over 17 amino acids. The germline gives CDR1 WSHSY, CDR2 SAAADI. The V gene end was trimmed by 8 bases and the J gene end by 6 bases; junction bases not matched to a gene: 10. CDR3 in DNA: TGCGCCAGCGGCCAGGGACTAGCGGGAGGGCCGGGCAATGAGCAGTTCTTC. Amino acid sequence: CASGQGLAGGPGNEQFF.

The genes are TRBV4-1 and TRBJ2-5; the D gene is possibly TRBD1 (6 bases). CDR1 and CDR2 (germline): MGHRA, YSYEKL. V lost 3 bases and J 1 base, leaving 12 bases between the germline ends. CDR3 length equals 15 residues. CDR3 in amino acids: CASSQKGETQETQYF. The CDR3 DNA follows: TGCGCCAGCAGCCAGAAGGGGGAGACCCAAGAGACCCAGTACTTC.